The 21 T cell receptor beta chains reported below all come from one sample, sequenced in a study of beta chain features in type 1 diabetes. Investigators reverse transcribed all isolated RNA, so they sequenced expressed TCRB transcripts. Here immunoSEQ multiplex PCR was the method, and the copy in TCRdb shows in-frame clones only, minus some. The sample holds under 200,000 clones, over 7.5% seen once. Sequenced: central memory CD4+ T cells from blood. Receptors originate from a woman under 30 in good health.

The sample holds a few counts of this clone. The gene calls are TRBV27 and TRBJ1-6; 8 nucleotides agree with TRBD1. CDR3 length: 14 amino acids. V lost 8 bases, J lost 8 bases, and 8 bases stayed unmatched. CDR1 and CDR2 from the germline V gene are MNHEY and SMNVEV (reference sequence). CDR3 amino acids: CASSQQGVDSPLHF. DNA for the CDR3: TGTGCCAGCTCCCAACAGGGGGTCGATTCACCCCTCCACTTT.

DNA for the CDR3: TGTGCCTGGAGTTTTAGGACAGGGGGTTCGCAGCCCCAGCATTTT. Translation: CAWSFRTGGSQPQHF. The chain combines TRBV30 with TRBJ1-5; 10 nucleotides agree with TRBD1. J was trimmed by 7 bases and V by 2 bases; bases with no gene match: 8. Germline lookup yields CDR1 GTSNPN and CDR2 SVGIG (reference sequence). CDR3 length: 15 amino acids. Supplemented by reference TRBV30 and TRBJ1-5, the full variable domain reads SQTIHQWPATLVQPVGSPLSLECTVEGTSNPNLYWYRQAAGRGLQLLFYSVGIGQISSEVPQNLSASRPQDRQFILSSKKLLLSDSGFYLCAWSFRTGGSQPQHFGDGTRLSIL.

This clone showed up just a few times. This sequence joins TRBV28 and TRBJ2-1; 10 bases are shared with TRBD2. V was clipped by 6 bases and J by 5 bases; unmatched bases: 10. The CDR3 is 16 amino acids. CDR1 MDHEN and CDR2 SYDVKM come from the germline V gene. The CDR3 DNA follows: TGTGCCAGCAGACTGGGAACTAGCGGGGCCCACAATGAGCAGTTCTTC. Encoded protein: CASRLGTSGAHNEQFF.

The chain has TRBV6-1 and TRBJ1-2, with TRBD1 matching 7 bases. The CDR3 covers 13 residues. V shed 5 bases and J 1 base; nucleotides not matched to a gene: 1. The germline CDR1 and CDR2 sequences are MNHNS and SASEGT. DNA of the CDR3: TGTGCCAGCAGTCGGGACAGTAACTATGGCTACACCTTC. It codes for CASSRDSNYGYTF.

This clone was seen only a few times. The chain couples TRBV15 to TRBJ2-7; D is perhaps TRBD2 (6 bases). Germline CDR1 LNHNV, CDR2 YYDKDF (reference sequence). CDR3 length equals 13 residues. V lost 0 bases and J 5 bases, leaving 8 bases between the germline ends. This CDR3 reads CATSRDGSNEQYF. The CDR3 nucleotides read TGTGCCACCAGCAGAGACGGGAGCAACGAGCAGTACTTC.

This clone was seen repeatedly, ten times or more. This chain connects TRBV2 to TRBJ2-7; the match to TRBD2 covers 11 bases. The V and J ends lost 6 bases and 3 bases, in that order; junction bases with no gene match: 4. This CDR3 spans 14 amino acids. From germline, CDR1 is SNHLY and CDR2 FYNNEI. CDR3 protein: CASSILAGDYEQYF. Written as DNA, the CDR3 is TGTGCCAGCAGCATACTAGCGGGAGACTACGAGCAGTACTTC. Using reference TRBV2 and TRBJ2-7 for the parts outside the CDR3, the full variable domain is EPEVTQTPSHQVTQMGQEVILRCVPISNHLYFYWYRQILGQKVEFLVSFYNNEISEKSEIFDDQFSVERPDGSNFTLKIRSTKLEDSAMYFCASSILAGDYEQYFGPGTRLTVT.

This chain links TRBV9 with TRBJ2-1; 13 bases align to TRBD2. The V gene end was trimmed by 3 bases and the J gene end by 3 bases; junction bases not matched to a gene: 6. This CDR3 is 17 amino acids long. CDR1 is SGDLS and CDR2 is YYNGEE in the germline V gene. The CDR3 nucleotides read TGTGCCAGCAGCGACCGGGGGACTAGCGGGAACTACAATGAGCAGTTCTTC. Protein: CASSDRGTSGNYNEQFF. The full variable domain, with the rest looked up from reference TRBV9 and TRBJ2-1, is DSGVTQTPKHLITATGQRVTLRCSPRSGDLSVYWYQQSLDQGLQFLIQYYNGEERAKGNILERFSAQQFPDLHSELNLSSLELGDSALYFCASSDRGTSGNYNEQFFGPGTRLTVL.

The chain employs TRBV5-4 and TRBJ2-7, with 10 bases identical to TRBD1. The CDR3 covers 16 residues. The germline CDR1 and CDR2 sequences are SGHNT and YYREEE (reference sequence). The ends lost 0 bases at V and 4 bases at J; junction bases unmatched: 7. The CDR3 region is CASSLGQGARLYEQYF. The CDR3 bases are TGTGCCAGCAGCTTGGGACAGGGGGCAAGGTTGTACGAGCAGTACTTC.

V usage is TRBV7-2 and J usage is TRBJ2-1, with TRBD1 identical over 7 bases. Trimming took 8 bases from V and 6 from J; bases not matched to a gene: 7. This CDR3 is 13 amino acids long. From germline, CDR1 is SGHTA and CDR2 FQGNSA. The chain's CDR3 is CASSGTDINEQFF. CDR3 in DNA: TGTGCCAGCTCTGGGACAGATATCAATGAGCAGTTCTTC.

This clone has just a few counts. V and J are TRBV29-1 and TRBJ1-1, with D unresolved. The CDR3 is made up of 13 amino acids. CDR1 and CDR2 from the germline V gene are SQVTM and ANQGSEA. With 5 bases removed from V and 1 base from J, the gap between germline ends came to 11 bases. As DNA, the CDR3 is TGCAGCGTTTCTCTAGGTTGGAACACTGAAGCTTTCTTT. Protein sequence: CSVSLGWNTEAFF. Full variable domain (rest looked up from reference TRBV29-1 and TRBJ1-1): SAVISQKPSRDICQRGTSLTIQCQVDSQVTMMFWYRQQPGQSLTLIATANQGSEATYESGFVIDKFPISRPNLTFSTLTVSNMSPEDSSIYLCSVSLGWNTEAFFGQGTRLTVV.

In this sample, this clone turned up a few times. The chain couples TRBV6-5 to TRBJ2-4; 10 bases agree with TRBD2. In germline, CDR1 is MNHEY, CDR2 SVGAGI. The CDR3 length is 13 residues. V shed 6 bases and J 6 bases; nucleotides not matched to a gene: 2. In DNA, the CDR3 is TGTGCCAGCAGAGCTAGCGGGAGAAACATTCAGTACTTC. Protein product: CASRASGRNIQYF.

This clone was observed a few times. The same CDR3 also results from other DNA sequences found in this sample. The chain couples TRBV5-1 to TRBJ2-2; 8 nucleotides match TRBD1. The CDR3 totals 15 residues. Trimming at V came to 5 bases and at J to 6 bases, leaving 9 bases not matched to a gene. Germline V lookup: CDR1 SGHRS, CDR2 YFSETQ. The CDR3 region has the DNA TGCGCCAGCAGTTCAGGACAGGGCGTATCCGGGGAGCTGTTTTTT. Protein sequence: CASSSGQGVSGELFF. Full variable domain (rest looked up from reference TRBV5-1 and TRBJ2-2): KAGVTQTPRYLIKTRGQQVTLSCSPISGHRSVSWYQQTPGQGLQFLFEYFSETQRNKGNFPGRFSGRQFSNSRSEMNVSTLELGDSALYLCASSSGQGVSGELFFGEGSRLTVL.

The rearrangement joins TRBV21-1 to TRBJ2-5; TRBD2 is the table's D call, not checked against the DNA. TRBV21-1 is termed a pseudogene. This CDR3 contains 19 residues. The CDR3 bases are TGTGCCAGCAACGAATCAACGGGACTAGCGACCATCCTCCAAGAGACCCAGTACTTC. The encoded protein is CASNESTGLATILQETQYF.

This clone was detected a few times. This sequence joins TRBV29-1 and TRBJ2-2; TRBD1 matches at 7 bases. The V segment lost 0 bases and the J segment 4 bases; nucleotides outside the gene matches: 2. The CDR3 contains 14 residues. Germline V gene lookup returns CDR1 SQVTM and CDR2 ANQGSEA. The CDR3 spells CSVEEQGRTGELFF. The DNA for the CDR3 is TGCAGCGTTGAAGAACAGGGGCGCACCGGGGAGCTGTTTTTT.

The gene calls are TRBV4-1 and TRBJ2-1, with D tentatively TRBD1 (6 bases). Looked up from germline, CDR1 is MGHRA and CDR2 is YSYEKL. The CDR3 sequence is 16 residues long. Trimming stripped 2 bases from V and 5 bases from J, with 16 bases between. The chain's CDR3 is CASSQKANRADNEQFF. Here the CDR3 DNA reads TGCGCCAGCAGCCAAAAGGCGAACAGGGCGGACAATGAGCAGTTCTTC.

This clone was counted a few times. V usage is TRBV5-1 and J usage is TRBJ2-5; 7 bases map to TRBD2. V trimming: 3 bases; J trimming: 1 base; junction bases outside the gene matches: 6. The germline V gene has CDR1 SGHRS and CDR2 YFSETQ. The CDR3 runs to 15 residues. DNA for the CDR3: TGCGCCAGCAGCTCCACCGGGACTATCCAAGAGACCCAGTACTTC. It encodes CASSSTGTIQETQYF.

This clone was found a few times. The rearrangement joins TRBV6-5 to TRBJ1-2; possible D gene TRBD1, 6 bases. The CDR3 has 14 amino acids. V was trimmed by 5 bases and J by 4 bases, leaving 14 bases between them. The germline V gene encodes CDR1 MNHEY and CDR2 SVGAGI. The CDR3 loop is CASSPTGPVYGYTF. In DNA form, the CDR3 reads TGTGCCAGCAGTCCAACAGGGCCGGTCTATGGCTACACCTTC.

The V call is TRBV5-1, the J call TRBJ2-3, with 9 positions matching TRBD2. The length of the CDR3 is 15 residues. V was clipped by 4 bases and J by 5 bases; unmatched bases: 8. Germline V lookup: CDR1 SGHRS, CDR2 YFSETQ. In nucleotides, the CDR3 is TGCGCCAGCAGCCGCTCAGGAGCGGGAGGAGATACGCAGTATTTT. Protein sequence: CASSRSGAGGDTQYF.

This chain uses TRBV6-5 with TRBJ2-5; D gene uncertain. Trimming left V 0 bases short and J 2 bases short, with 4 bases between. The CDR3 is 13 residues long. Germline V gene data show CDR1 as MNHEY and CDR2 as SVGAGI. The CDR3 sequence: CASSYSQQETQYF. The CDR3 bases are TGTGCCAGCAGTTACTCCCAGCAAGAGACCCAGTACTTC.

This clone was counted a few times. The V gene is TRBV30, the J gene TRBJ2-7, with D perhaps matching TRBD1 (6 bases). The CDR3 totals 15 residues. Trimming removed 0 bases from V and 3 bases from J, with 15 bases in between. Germline CDR1 and CDR2: GTSNPN and SVGIG (reference sequence). The CDR3 loop reads CAWSVRQVADYEQYF. The CDR3 coding sequence is TGTGCCTGGAGTGTACGACAGGTTGCTGACTACGAGCAGTACTTC.

The V gene is TRBV15, the J gene TRBJ1-2, with 7 bases that match TRBD1. The CDR3 runs 16 residues. V shed 1 base, J shed 2 bases, and the junction held 7 bases outside the gene matches. Germline V CDR1 and CDR2: LNHNV, YYDKDF (reference sequence). As DNA, the CDR3 is TGTGCCACCAGCAGAGGGGACCGGGACAGCAACTATGGCTACACCTTC. Translated: CATSRGDRDSNYGYTF.